Below, 2 T cell receptor beta chains from the same sample are listed, as sequenced in a study of immune heterogeneity within non-small cell lung tumors. Genomic DNA from bulk tumor acted as the template, and 450 to 700 ng was loaded per sample. While surgery was under way, several biopsies spaced far apart were taken per primary tumor. The patients were newly diagnosed with non-small cell lung cancer, had not been treated, and had curative surgery. CDR3 of TCR beta was amplified by multiplex PCR that used 32 V and 13 J primers. TCRdb re-analysed the multiplex PCR reads in MiXCR, keeping a single row per CDR3 protein. The repertoire holds fewer than 13,000 distinct CDR3 sequences, with more than 25% as singletons. The sequenced material came from lung tumor tissue. The source is an older woman with non-small cell lung cancer.

This clonotype was found many times. CDR3 coding DNA: TGTGCCAGCAGCCGGAGACGATTCTATGGTGAAAAACTGTTTTTT. Translating it yields CASSRRRFYGEKLFF. The chain couples TRBV28 to TRBJ1-4; no clear D. V was clipped by 6 bases and J by 7 bases, with 18 bases between them. This CDR3 comprises 15 residues. Germline CDR1 reads MDHEN; CDR2 reads SYDVKM.

This clonotype was counted only a few times. The chain couples TRBV5-4 to TRBJ1-2; possible D gene TRBD1, 5 bases. The CDR3 contains 15 residues. Germline CDR1 reads SGHNT; CDR2 reads YYREEE (reference sequence). V lost 0 bases and J lost 2, with 11 bases in between. CDR3 sequence (DNA): TGTGCCAGCAGCTTGGCAGACAGTCGCAACTATGGCTACACCTTC. This gives the protein CASSLADSRNYGYTF.